The sequence of this TCR beta chain was determined in a study of metastatic and nonmetastatic thyroid tumors. Study-wide background: Repertoires from blood and tumor or nodule tissue of malignant and benign thyroid patients were compared. Study outcomes and limitations: In both blood and tumor samples, TCR beta diversity was reported significantly higher for malignant than benign nodules.

Through MiXCR, TCRdb re-clonotyped the PCR reads. This sample yields approximately 30,000 clones, of which 15% are seen a single time; around 16% belongs to the top ten. The CDR3 contains 14 residues. Deletions cut 4 bases from V and 6 bases from J, with 12 bases between. From germline, CDR1 is LGHDT and CDR2 YNNKEL (reference sequence). No patient had received any treatment before thyroid surgery. This clone has ten or more counts. Antigen specificity is unknown. The genes are TRBV3-1 and TRBJ2-2; D is uncertain. The sequencing input was blood. This sequence was found in a male donor with papillary thyroid cancer or a benign thyroid nodule (not recorded which). Some clones in this sample may be carry-over from other donors' samples. The CDR3, as DNA: TGTGCCAGCAGCCCCTCTGGCGGCTCCGGGGAGCTGTTTTTT. Protein: CASSPSGGSGELFF.